A single sample gave rise to the 6 T cell receptor beta chains below, sequenced in a study of T cell responses to AZD1222 COVID-19 vaccine. Produced via immunoSEQ multiplex PCR; TCRdb's table is partial and in-frame only. The profile shows about 160,000 clones, roughly 90% of them singletons. Here the sequenced sample was peripheral blood, taken on day 0 of AZD1222 vaccination. Source of these receptors: an adult in good health.

The rearrangement uses TRBV5-4 and TRBJ2-7, with D possibly called TRBD1 or TRBD2 (7 bases each). Germline assignment: CDR1 SGHNT and CDR2 YYREEE (reference sequence). Between the trimmed V and J ends, which lost 4 bases and 4 bases, there was a span of 21 bases. The CDR3 sequence is 16 residues long. The DNA for the CDR3 is TGTGCCAGCAGCCCCGGGGGAGGGGGCGCTGTTTACGAGCAGTACTTC. This encodes CASSPGGGGAVYEQYF.

This chain connects TRBV30 to TRBJ1-1; D gene ambiguous. The germline V gene encodes CDR1 GTSNPN and CDR2 SVGIG (reference sequence). The V end lost 6 bases, the J end lost 8 bases, and 10 bases lay between the germline ends. The CDR3 extends over 10 amino acids. Here the CDR3 DNA reads TGTGCCTGTCTCCAGGCCGAAGCTTTCTTT. It specifies CACLQAEAFF.

This chain joins TRBV30 and TRBJ1-2; unclear D gene. The CDR3 consists of 11 residues. Trimming cost V 5 bases and J 2 bases, with 6 bases left between them. The germline CDR1 and CDR2 sequences are GTSNPN and SVGIG (reference sequence). The CDR3 nucleotides read TGTGCCTGGTCAACGAACTATGGCTACACCTTC. This sequence encodes CAWSTNYGYTF.

The CDR3 loop reads CASSPIAGGPYNEQFF. The CDR3 nucleotides read TGTGCCAGCAGCCCAATAGCGGGAGGGCCTTACAATGAGCAGTTCTTC. This chain joins TRBV9 and TRBJ2-1; TRBD2 matches at 11 bases. Trimming cost V 4 bases and J 4 bases; bases outside gene matches: 7. Germline CDR1 is SGDLS and CDR2 is YYNGEE. The CDR3 consists of 16 residues. Looking up the rest from reference TRBV9 and TRBJ2-1 gives the full variable domain: DSGVTQTPKHLITATGQRVTLRCSPRSGDLSVYWYQQSLDQGLQFLIQYYNGEERAKGNILERFSAQQFPDLHSELNLSSLELGDSALYFCASSPIAGGPYNEQFFGPGTRLTVL.

The rearrangement links TRBV7-8 to TRBJ2-7; no firm D call. The CDR3 has 13 residues. Germline V gene data show CDR1 as SGHVS and CDR2 as FQNEAQ. V gave up 1 base and J gave up 7 bases, with 11 bases separating them. The CDR3 loop reads CASSLGTITEQYF. For the CDR3, the DNA is TGTGCCAGCAGCTTAGGAACTATTACGGAGCAGTACTTC.

The gene calls are TRBV24-1 and TRBJ2-4; 9 bases map to TRBD2. The germline CDR1 and CDR2 sequences are KGHDR and SFDVKD. The length of the CDR3 is 18 residues. Trimming took 3 bases from V and 5 from J; bases not matched to a gene: 13. The CDR3 region is CATSDPRVASGAQNIQYF. CDR3 sequence (DNA): TGTGCCACCAGTGATCCTCGGGTGGCTAGCGGGGCTCAAAACATTCAGTACTTC.